These 20 T cell receptor beta chains were sequenced from one sample in a study of graft-versus-host responses after intestinal transplantation. The repertoire was sequenced with immunoSEQ multiplex PCR; TCRdb's copy has only in-frame clones and lacks some. The sample yields around 20,000 clones, approximately 95% seen once. This sample comprised PBMCs, obtained 23 days after intestinal transplant. These receptors came from a human patient who received an intestinal transplant, so some T cells may come from the graft donor.

This chain connects TRBV13 to TRBJ2-7; weak D call: TRBD1 (5 bases). V was pared by 3 bases and J by 3 bases, with 9 bases between. The germline V gene encodes CDR1 PRHDT and CDR2 FYEKMQ (reference sequence). The CDR3 sequence is 13 residues long. The CDR3 loop is CASSFSGNYEQYF. For the CDR3, the DNA is TGTGCCAGCAGCTTTTCAGGGAACTACGAGCAGTACTTC.

The chain links TRBV2 to TRBJ2-1; D gene uncertain. Germline V gives CDR1 SNHLY, CDR2 FYNNEI. Trimming stripped 3 bases from V and 10 bases from J, with 13 bases between. The CDR3 has 13 residues. The CDR3 spells CASSDIGEKEQFF. The DNA for the CDR3 is TGTGCCAGCAGTGATATTGGGGAAAAAGAGCAGTTCTTC.

This chain uses TRBV5-1 with TRBJ1-5; D perhaps matches TRBD1 (6 bases). This CDR3 region has 13 residues. Between the trimmed V and J ends, which lost 2 bases and 6 bases, there was a span of 9 bases. The germline V gene encodes CDR1 SGHRS and CDR2 YFSETQ. DNA for the CDR3: TGCGCCAGCAGCTTACAGGGCAGTCAGCCCCAGCATTTT. Translated, it gives CASSLQGSQPQHF.

The chain joins TRBV5-1 to TRBJ2-2; 7 bases agree with TRBD1. CDR1 SGHRS and CDR2 YFSETQ come from the germline V gene. This CDR3 region has 15 residues. Trimming removed 2 bases from V and 5 bases from J; junction bases left unmatched: 6. The CDR3 sequence is CASSFVGTATGELFF. The CDR3 DNA follows: TGCGCCAGCAGCTTTGTCGGGACAGCTACCGGGGAGCTGTTTTTT.

This chain connects TRBV23-1 to TRBJ2-5; D might be TRBD1 or TRBD2, each matching 5 bases. The DNA end lines up better with TRBJ2-7; the J call may be wrong. TRBV23-1 is annotated as an ORF whose role is uncertain. This CDR3 has 17 amino acids. The CDR3 sequence: CASSQSSGGEPVYEQYF. For the CDR3, the DNA is TGCGCCAGCAGTCAGTCGTCTGGGGGTGAACCCGTTTACGAGCAGTACTTC.

The chain is built from TRBV5-6 and TRBJ2-7; possibly TRBD1 for D (5 bases). V shed 0 bases and J shed 3 bases, with 10 bases lying between them. CDR3 length: 14 amino acids. The germline V gene has CDR1 SGHDT and CDR2 YYEEEE. DNA for the CDR3: TGTGCCAGCAGCTTGGCCGTAAGGGGCTACGAGCAGTACTTC. Protein sequence: CASSLAVRGYEQYF.

This clone has just a few counts. The chain carries TRBV13 and TRBJ2-2, with 8 positions matching TRBD2. The CDR3 has 17 amino acids. Trimming cost V 0 bases and J 2 bases; bases outside gene matches: 5. CDR1 is PRHDT and CDR2 is FYEKMQ in the germline V gene (reference sequence). CDR3 sequence (DNA): TGTGCCAGCAGCTTAGGAATGCGGGAGGTTAACACCGGGGAGCTGTTTTTT. It yields the protein CASSLGMREVNTGELFF.

This chain links TRBV28 with TRBJ2-1; D uncertain. The length of the CDR3 is 16 residues. V lost 5 bases and J lost 8, with 22 bases in between. Germline V lookup: CDR1 MDHEN, CDR2 SYDVKM. In nucleotides, the CDR3 is TGTGCCAGCAGTCCATTATCGGGTCCAAATAGAGATGAGCAGTTCTTC. Amino acids: CASSPLSGPNRDEQFF. The variable domain in full, completed from reference TRBV28 and TRBJ2-1, reads DVKVTQSSRYLVKRTGEKVFLECVQDMDHENMFWYRQDPGLGLRLIYFSYDVKMKEKGDIPEGYSVSREKKERFSLILESASTNQTSMYLCASSPLSGPNRDEQFFGPGTRLTVL.

The chain employs TRBV6-5 and TRBJ2-1, with TRBD2 matching 12 bases. After removal of 5 bases from V and 6 bases from J, the junction contained 2 bases not matched to a gene. Germline values: CDR1 MNHEY, CDR2 SVGAGI. The CDR3 has 14 amino acids. The CDR3 DNA reads TGTGCCAGCAGTCTAGCGGGAGGGCCCAATGAGCAGTTCTTC. Its protein is CASSLAGGPNEQFF.

This clone has only one observation. This chain joins TRBV2 and TRBJ1-2; D might be TRBD1 (6 bases). The CDR3 covers 17 residues. Germline CDR1 and CDR2: SNHLY and FYNNEI. V gave up 1 base and J gave up 0 bases, with 15 bases separating them. The CDR3 is CASSEGTEDQANYGYTF. DNA for the CDR3: TGTGCCAGCAGTGAAGGGACAGAGGATCAAGCTAACTATGGCTACACCTTC.

The chain links TRBV4-2 to TRBJ2-1, with D hard to call. The CDR3 contains 16 residues. V shed 2 bases and J shed 0 bases, with 11 bases lying between them. Germline CDR1 LGHNA, CDR2 YNFKEQ. CDR3 bases: TGTGCCAGCAGCCAAACTGGTCAAAGCTCCTACAATGAGCAGTTCTTC. It codes for CASSQTGQSSYNEQFF.

This chain connects TRBV9 to TRBJ2-2, with D unclear. CDR3 length: 13 amino acids. Germline assignment: CDR1 SGDLS and CDR2 YYNGEE. With 3 bases removed from V and 6 bases from J, the gap between germline ends came to 9 bases. CDR3 coding DNA: TGTGCCAGCAGCGAAGTCTTATCCGGGGAGCTGTTTTTT. Its protein product is CASSEVLSGELFF. The whole variable domain, remainder taken from reference TRBV9 and TRBJ2-2, is DSGVTQTPKHLITATGQRVTLRCSPRSGDLSVYWYQQSLDQGLQFLIQYYNGEERAKGNILERFSAQQFPDLHSELNLSSLELGDSALYFCASSEVLSGELFFGEGSRLTVL.

This chain connects TRBV11-2 to TRBJ1-6; 7 bases align to TRBD1. V was clipped by 5 bases and J by 8 bases; unmatched bases: 3. There are 13 residues in the CDR3. Germline V gives CDR1 SGHAT, CDR2 FQNNGV. CDR3 sequence (DNA): TGTGCCAGCAGCCCAGGGACAGATTCACCCCTCCACTTT. Translating it yields CASSPGTDSPLHF.

The V and J genes are TRBV6-5 and TRBJ1-1; D is perhaps TRBD1 (6 bases). The CDR3 loop spans 15 amino acids. Deletions cut 4 bases from V and 6 bases from J, with 18 bases between. The V gene's germline CDR1 is MNHEY and CDR2 SVGAGI. The chain's CDR3 is CASSSLWGASPEAFF. CDR3 nucleotide sequence: TGTGCCAGCAGTTCTTTATGGGGGGCTAGCCCTGAAGCTTTCTTT.

V is TRBV6-5 and J is TRBJ1-5; D gene unclear. The CDR3 is made up of 14 amino acids. V shed 0 bases and J shed 0 bases, with 3 bases lying between them. From germline, CDR1 is MNHEY and CDR2 SVGAGI. As DNA, the CDR3 is TGTGCCAGCAGTTACTCGAATAGCAATCAGCCCCAGCATTTT. Its translation: CASSYSNSNQPQHF.

V gene TRBV28 combines with J gene TRBJ2-3; 8 bases match TRBD1. The CDR3 contains 14 residues. Germline-derived CDR1 and CDR2 are MDHEN and SYDVKM. V was pared by 6 bases and J by 5 bases, with 7 bases of the junction left unmatched. For the CDR3, the DNA is TGTGCCAGCAGCCCGCAGGGGGCTTTAGATACGCAGTATTTT. This gives the protein CASSPQGALDTQYF. The full variable domain, in which reference TRBV28 and TRBJ2-3 provide the parts outside the CDR3, is DVKVTQSSRYLVKRTGEKVFLECVQDMDHENMFWYRQDPGLGLRLIYFSYDVKMKEKGDIPEGYSVSREKKERFSLILESASTNQTSMYLCASSPQGALDTQYFGPGTRLTVL.

The V call is TRBV11-2, the J call TRBJ2-7, with TRBD2 matching over 7 bases. The CDR3 totals 18 residues. The junction had 14 bases not matched to a gene; V was cut back by 3 bases and J by 0 bases. Looked up from germline, CDR1 is SGHAT and CDR2 is FQNNGV. The CDR3 coding sequence is TGTGCCAGCAGCTTCAGTCCGGGGCTAGCGGATTTCTCCTACGAGCAGTACTTC. Protein: CASSFSPGLADFSYEQYF.

The CDR3 coding sequence is TGTGCCAGTACCGAACAGTGGGCCGGGGAGCTGTTTTTT. Its protein is CASTEQWAGELFF. V and J are TRBV19 and TRBJ2-2, with unresolved D. V gave up 7 bases and J gave up 6 bases, with 12 bases separating them. CDR3 length: 13 amino acids. The germline V gene has CDR1 LNHDA and CDR2 SQIVND (reference sequence). The full variable domain, with the rest looked up from reference TRBV19 and TRBJ2-2, is DGGITQSPKYLFRKEGQNVTLSCEQNLNHDAMYWYRQDPGQGLRLIYYSQIVNDFQKGDIAEGYSVSREKKESFPLTVTSAQKNPTAFYLCASTEQWAGELFFGEGSRLTVL.

This chain links TRBV7-9 with TRBJ2-2; D tentatively reads TRBD1 or TRBD2 (6 bases each). Between the trimmed V and J ends, which lost 4 bases and 3 bases, there was a span of 21 bases. The CDR3 is 18 amino acids. Germline loops: CDR1 SEHNR, CDR2 FQNEAQ (reference sequence). The CDR3: CASSSGGGPTVYTGELFF. DNA for the CDR3: TGTGCCAGCAGCTCAGGAGGGGGGCCGACGGTATACACCGGGGAGCTGTTTTTT.

The chain links TRBV7-2 to TRBJ2-7, with a tentative D call TRBD2 (6 bases). The CDR3 runs to 15 residues. V was pared by 0 bases and J by 9 bases, with 18 bases between. CDR1 and CDR2 (germline): SGHTA, FQGNSA. CDR3 amino acids: CASSLARGLSRGQYF. CDR3 nucleotides: TGTGCCAGCAGCTTAGCGCGGGGACTCTCGAGGGGGCAGTACTTC.